Below are 15 T cell receptor beta chains sequenced from a single sample in a study of OX40 agonist ivuxolimab in advanced cancers. Profiling relied on immunoSEQ multiplex PCR, and the TCRdb table lists in-frame clones only, not all of them. The sample has about 55,000 clones; roughly 90% are singletons. The sequencing here drew on CD4+ or CD8+ T cells sorted from blood, taken in a trial of the OX40 agonist ivuxolimab. Source of these receptors: an adult with an advanced solid tumor such as melanoma, head and neck, liver or kidney cancer.

The chain couples TRBV15 to TRBJ1-4, with D unresolved. Germline V gene sequence: CDR1 LNHNV, CDR2 YYDKDF (reference sequence). Trimming cost V 4 bases and J 4 bases, with 7 bases left between them. CDR3 length: 13 amino acids. The CDR3 DNA follows: TGTGCCACCAGCAAACAAATTAATGAAAAACTGTTTTTT. Amino acids: CATSKQINEKLFF.

The chain combines TRBV15 with TRBJ2-5, with D uncertain. Trimming pared 1 base from V and 0 bases from J, leaving 3 bases between. The CDR3 runs 13 residues. Germline CDR1 is LNHNV and CDR2 is YYDKDF (reference sequence). CDR3 amino acids: CATSRAYQETQYF. CDR3 nucleotide sequence: TGTGCCACCAGCAGAGCTTACCAAGAGACCCAGTACTTC.

This chain connects TRBV30 to TRBJ2-1; no clear D gene. Germline CDR1 GTSNPN, CDR2 SVGIG (reference sequence). Trimming stripped 5 bases from V and 0 bases from J, with 14 bases between. There are 15 residues in the CDR3. CDR3 sequence (DNA): TGTGCCTGGGGAACCGACCGGAGCTCCTACAATGAGCAGTTCTTC. Translating gives CAWGTDRSSYNEQFF.

The chain couples TRBV19 to TRBJ2-1; 7 bases fit TRBD2. V lost 5 bases, J lost 3 bases, and 13 bases stayed unmatched. Per germline, CDR1 LNHDA and CDR2 SQIVND (reference sequence). This CDR3 is 17 amino acids long. This CDR3 reads CASSGGGGAGNYNEQFF. The CDR3 region has the DNA TGTGCCAGTAGTGGGGGTGGCGGAGCGGGGAACTACAATGAGCAGTTCTTC.

The CDR3, as DNA: TGTGCCAGTACCCGAAGCAATCAGCCCCAGCATTTT. It yields the protein CASTRSNQPQHF. The rearrangement joins TRBV19 to TRBJ1-5; D remains unclear. The CDR3 has 12 amino acids. Trimming cost V 7 bases and J 1 base, with 5 bases left between them. Germline V gene lookup returns CDR1 LNHDA and CDR2 SQIVND (reference sequence). Combining the CDR3 with reference TRBV19 and TRBJ1-5 gives the whole variable domain DGGITQSPKYLFRKEGQNVTLSCEQNLNHDAMYWYRQDPGQGLRLIYYSQIVNDFQKGDIAEGYSVSREKKESFPLTVTSAQKNPTAFYLCASTRSNQPQHFGDGTRLSIL.

This rearrangement joins TRBV29-1 to TRBJ2-5; D might be TRBD1 (7 bases). This CDR3 has 11 residues. Germline V gene lookup returns CDR1 SQVTM and CDR2 ANQGSEA. V was clipped by 7 bases and J by 5 bases, with 11 bases between them. CDR3 DNA sequence: TGCAGCGCACAGGGGAGGGAGACCCAGTACTTC. Translating gives CSAQGRETQYF.

This clone was seen a single time. CDR3 sequence reads: CASSLGGQQETQYF. In DNA form, the CDR3 reads TGTGCCAGCAGCCTGGGGGGTCAACAAGAGACCCAGTACTTC. The V and J genes are TRBV7-2 and TRBJ2-5; perhaps TRBD2 as D (6 bases). The CDR3 extends over 14 amino acids. Trimming cost V 5 bases and J 2 bases, with 12 bases left between them. Germline loops: CDR1 SGHTA, CDR2 FQGNSA.

The genes are TRBV19 and TRBJ2-3; 7 bases align to TRBD2. J was trimmed by 7 bases and V by 5 bases; bases with no gene match: 9. The germline gives CDR1 LNHDA, CDR2 SQIVND (reference sequence). The CDR3 extends over 14 amino acids. In nucleotides, the CDR3 is TGTGCCAGTAGTCCCCGGACTAGTAAGAATACGCAGTATTTT. It encodes CASSPRTSKNTQYF.

This clone occurred once. The chain joins TRBV29-1 to TRBJ2-5; TRBD1 matches at 9 bases. The germline gives CDR1 SQVTM, CDR2 ANQGSEA. The V and J ends lost 7 bases and 5 bases, in that order; junction bases with no gene match: 8. The CDR3 runs to 13 residues. Written as DNA, the CDR3 is TGCAGCGGTTACGGACAGGGGCAGGAGACCCAGTACTTC. Translated: CSGYGQGQETQYF.

The rearrangement joins TRBV5-5 to TRBJ2-7, with D maybe TRBD2 (6 bases). CDR1 and CDR2 from the germline V gene are SGHKS and YYEKEE (reference sequence). This CDR3 spans 15 amino acids. Trimming stripped 4 bases from V and 1 base from J, with 15 bases between. Here the CDR3 reads CASSRTSHMSYEQYF. For the CDR3, the DNA is TGTGCCAGCAGCCGCACTAGCCACATGTCCTACGAGCAGTACTTC.

Only one count was recorded for this clone. V gene TRBV5-1 combines with J gene TRBJ2-3, with D perhaps TRBD2 (5 bases). The CDR3 length is 16 residues. The V end lost 0 bases, the J end lost 1 base, and 12 bases lay between the germline ends. CDR1 and CDR2 (germline): SGHRS, YFSETQ. CDR3 bases: TGCGCCAGCAGCTTGGCCCCCTCGCGGGGCACAGATACGCAGTATTTT. Its translation: CASSLAPSRGTDTQYF.

The chain recombines TRBV7-9 with TRBJ1-1; D unresolved. CDR1 is SEHNR, CDR2 FQNEAQ, per germline (reference sequence). Trimming removed 1 base at V and 5 bases at J, with 11 bases between. The CDR3 has 14 amino acids. CDR3 residues: CASSLVGRDTEAFF. For the CDR3, the DNA is TGTGCCAGCAGCTTAGTCGGACGGGATACTGAAGCTTTCTTT.

The chain combines TRBV29-1 with TRBJ2-3; the D is unclear. Germline lookup yields CDR1 SQVTM and CDR2 ANQGSEA. V was pared by 8 bases and J by 2 bases, with 11 bases between. This CDR3 has 12 amino acids. CDR3 DNA: TGCAGCACACACAGTTTCACAGATACGCAGTATTTT. It is translated as CSTHSFTDTQYF.

With respect to this clone: The same CDR3 arises from other DNA sequences in this sample as well. The V and J genes are TRBV28 and TRBJ2-3; TRBD2 agrees at 7 bases. Germline lookup yields CDR1 MDHEN and CDR2 SYDVKM. CDR3 length equals 15 residues. Germline trimming cut 5 bases from V and 2 bases from J; bases unmatched to any gene: 7. CDR3 sequence: CASSPPSGLTDTQYF. Written as DNA, the CDR3 is TGTGCCAGCAGTCCACCTAGCGGACTCACAGATACGCAGTATTTT.

The chain is built from TRBV4-2 and TRBJ2-3; TRBD1 agrees at 7 bases. With 7 bases clipped from V and 1 base from J, the junction kept 8 bases outside the gene matches. Germline V CDR1 and CDR2: LGHNA, YNFKEQ. The CDR3 has 15 residues. The CDR3: CASTPWTGRTDTQYF. CDR3 sequence (DNA): TGTGCCAGCACCCCATGGACAGGACGCACAGATACGCAGTATTTT.